What follows describes a single TCR beta chain. Its antigen is still unknown. The CDR3 consists of 14 residues. V was pared by 4 bases and J by 0 bases, with 10 bases between. The germline V gene has CDR1 ENHRY and CDR2 SYGVKD. This specimen belongs to a study of blood T cells in healthy people across ages. Study-level findings and limits: Estimates drawn from one million T cells were deemed to understate diversity. As naive T cell percentage varied, TCR beta diversity correlated strongly with it.

Using a J-beta primer mix together with a sample-barcoded 5' primer, a second PCR was run for roughly 6 to 12 cycles. TCRdb ran MiXCR on the 5' RACE reads and lists one entry per CDR3 protein. The sample has about 1.4 million distinct CDR3 sequences, 55% to 75% seen once. This clonotype was sampled from a man between 18 and 35 years old in good health. Input material: blood. This chain connects TRBV10-3 to TRBJ2-7, with D possibly being TRBD1 (5 bases). The CDR3 region is CAISGTLSSYEQYF. The DNA for the CDR3 is TGTGCCATCAGTGGGACACTGAGCTCCTACGAGCAGTACTTC.